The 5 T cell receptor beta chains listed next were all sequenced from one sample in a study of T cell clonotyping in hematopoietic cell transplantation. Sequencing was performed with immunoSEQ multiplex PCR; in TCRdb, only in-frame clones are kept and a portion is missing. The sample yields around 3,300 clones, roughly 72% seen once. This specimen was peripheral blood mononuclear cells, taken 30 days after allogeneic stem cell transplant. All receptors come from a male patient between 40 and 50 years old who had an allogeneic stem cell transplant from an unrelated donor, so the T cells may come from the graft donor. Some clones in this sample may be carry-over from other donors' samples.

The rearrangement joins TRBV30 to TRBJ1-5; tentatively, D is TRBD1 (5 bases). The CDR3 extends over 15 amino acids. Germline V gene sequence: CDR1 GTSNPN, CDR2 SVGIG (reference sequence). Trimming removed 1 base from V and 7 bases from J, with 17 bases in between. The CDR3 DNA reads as TGTGCCTGGAGTGACCCCCAGGGAGGTTTACAGCCCCAGCATTTT. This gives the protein CAWSDPQGGLQPQHF.

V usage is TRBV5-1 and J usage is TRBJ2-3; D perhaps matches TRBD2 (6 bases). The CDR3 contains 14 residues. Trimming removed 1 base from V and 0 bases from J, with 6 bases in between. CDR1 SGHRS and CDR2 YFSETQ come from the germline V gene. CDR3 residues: CASSLRGSTDTQYF. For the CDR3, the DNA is TGCGCCAGCAGCTTGCGGGGGAGCACAGATACGCAGTATTTT. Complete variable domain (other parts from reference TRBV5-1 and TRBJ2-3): KAGVTQTPRYLIKTRGQQVTLSCSPISGHRSVSWYQQTPGQGLQFLFEYFSETQRNKGNFPGRFSGRQFSNSRSEMNVSTLELGDSALYLCASSLRGSTDTQYFGPGTRLTVL.

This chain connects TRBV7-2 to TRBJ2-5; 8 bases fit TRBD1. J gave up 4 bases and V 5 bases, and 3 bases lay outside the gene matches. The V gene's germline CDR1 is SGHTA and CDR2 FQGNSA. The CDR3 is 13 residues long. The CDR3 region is CASSAGGTETQYF. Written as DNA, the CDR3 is TGTGCCAGCAGCGCAGGGGGCACAGAGACCCAGTACTTC.

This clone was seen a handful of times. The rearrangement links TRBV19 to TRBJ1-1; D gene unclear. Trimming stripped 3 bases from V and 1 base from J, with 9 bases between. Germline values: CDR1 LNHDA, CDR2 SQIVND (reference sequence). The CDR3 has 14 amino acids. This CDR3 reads CASSISSANTEAFF. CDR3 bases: TGTGCCAGTAGTATCAGCAGTGCGAACACTGAAGCTTTCTTT.

The CDR3 loop reads CASSEPGTGISGANVLTF. DNA of the CDR3: TGTGCCAGCAGTGAACCCGGGACAGGGATCTCTGGGGCCAACGTCCTGACTTTC. The chain links TRBV25-1 to TRBJ2-6; 9 bases are a match to TRBD1. CDR3 length: 18 residues. Germline lookup yields CDR1 MGHDK and CDR2 SYGVNS. V lost 2 bases, J lost 0 bases, and 5 bases stayed unmatched.